One sample yielded the 4 T cell receptor beta chains listed below, sequenced in a study of blood T cell repertoires in COVID-19. TCRdb's table, derived via immunoSEQ multiplex PCR, lists solely in-frame clones and lacks some. The profile shows more than 300,000 clones, roughly 90% of them singletons. Sequencing used peripheral blood. Receptors originate from a woman aged 40 to 50 with COVID-19, enrolled during active disease.

V is TRBV7-8 and J is TRBJ2-1, with 7 bases matching TRBD2. Germline lookup yields CDR1 SGHVS and CDR2 FQNEAQ. V shed 2 bases and J 3 bases; nucleotides not matched to a gene: 10. The CDR3 extends over 17 amino acids. The CDR3 reads CASSLLTAGAYYNEQFF. In DNA, the CDR3 is TGTGCCAGCAGCTTACTAACGGCGGGAGCTTACTACAATGAGCAGTTCTTC.

This rearrangement joins TRBV3-1 (or the pseudogene TRBV3-2) to TRBJ2-1; no definite D call. V gave up 0 bases and J gave up 5 bases, with 17 bases separating them. The V gene's germline CDR1 is LGHDT and CDR2 YNNKEL (reference sequence). CDR3 length equals 17 residues. The chain's CDR3 is CASSQDRSFLIHNEQFF. CDR3 DNA: TGTGCCAGCAGCCAAGATCGATCGTTTCTAATCCACAATGAGCAGTTCTTC.

CDR3 bases: TGCACCAGCAGCCAACCTACTGAACCTCCGGACAGGGCCCCACTGTATAACTATGGCTACACCTTC. Translating gives CTSSQPTEPPDRAPLYNYGYTF. The V call is TRBV1, the J call TRBJ1-2; the table gives TRBD1 as D, unverified against the DNA. TRBV1 represents a pseudogene. The CDR3 is 22 residues long.

The chain combines TRBV28 with TRBJ1-1, with D uncertain. Germline loops: CDR1 MDHEN, CDR2 SYDVKM. Trimming removed 4 bases at V and 7 bases at J, with 25 bases between. CDR3 length: 17 residues. The CDR3 reads CASSSSGRWGLQSEAFF. The CDR3 nucleotides read TGTGCCAGCAGTTCCTCGGGGAGGTGGGGATTGCAAAGTGAAGCTTTCTTT.